In its sample, the clone carrying this T cell receptor (beta chain) was seen many times. Its specificity is unknown. The data originate from a study of T-cell reconstitution after alpha-beta-depleted transplantation in children. Study findings and constraints: The high TCRbeta diversity at day 60 in some patients came from surviving recipient T cells and thymic progenitors. T cells produced anew were the main source of T-cell counts and diversity one year after transplant. As was reported, about two months after transplant, alpha-beta T cells came from several hundred expanded graft clones.

Unique molecular identifiers were used in preparing the TCRbeta library. One entry per CDR3 protein results from TCRdb running MiXCR on the PCR reads. Of around 670,000 distinct CDR3 sequences in the sample, roughly 14% were seen once. V lost 2 bases and J 4 bases, leaving 12 bases between the germline ends. Germline V lookup: CDR1 SQVTM, CDR2 ANQGSEA. The CDR3 runs 14 residues. The chain combines TRBV29-1 with TRBJ2-1; no clear D. The receptor was isolated from a girl aged 2 to 10 with congenital amegakaryocytic thrombocytopenia, due to receive a stem cell transplant. The material sequenced was PBMCs, taken before TCRalphabeta/CD19-depleted stem cell transplant. This CDR3 reads CSVELHLGYNEQFF. In nucleotides, the CDR3 is TGCAGCGTTGAACTACACCTCGGGTACAATGAGCAGTTCTTC.